This T cell receptor (beta chain) was found in a study of CD8 T cells in ankylosing spondylitis. Findings and limits, study-wide: Reports say disease-linked clones showed up significantly more in matched ankylosing spondylitis synovial fluid. One TCR beta motif, made up of under ten highly homologous variants, appeared characteristic of ankylosing spondylitis blood. Previously reported in reactive arthritis synovial fluid and blood were some of the motif variants.

Library preparation for TCR beta used quantitative 5'-RACE with molecular barcodes. MiXCR was run by TCRdb on the 5' RACE reads, yielding one entry per CDR3 protein. This table has 200,000 to 250,000 distinct CDR3 sequences, roughly a tenth appearing once. Per the germline V gene, CDR1 is DFQATT and CDR2 is SNEGSKA (reference sequence). V gave up 3 bases and J gave up 2 bases; unmatched junction bases: 7. The CDR3 runs to 15 residues. On this clonotype: Its antigen is not identified.

Sequenced sample: blood, either unsorted or a sorted T cell fraction (not recorded which). The chain has TRBV20-1 and TRBJ2-7; 10 nucleotides line up with TRBD2. This receptor was identified in a male donor with ankylosing spondylitis or in good health (not recorded which). The CDR3 nucleotides are TGCAGTGCTAGCCCTCCTAGCGGGGGAACCTACGAGCAGTACTTC. The encoded protein is CSASPPSGGTYEQYF.